This T cell receptor (beta chain) was obtained from a study of a mutant IDH1 vaccine in newly diagnosed glioma. At the level of the study: Earlier therapy was either radiotherapy, temozolomide, or both, and most got both.

A note on this clone: Its antigen is undetermined.

Produced via immunoSEQ multiplex PCR; TCRdb's table is partial and in-frame only. Among nearly 30,000 clones listed, 87% were seen once. The time point was: week 5, during vaccination. It was 300 ug of mutant IDH1 20-mer peptide that made up each vaccine dose, given with topical imiquimod. The specimen comprised peripheral blood mononuclear cells (PBMCs), sampled from a glioma patient whose treatment included an IDH1 peptide vaccine. This sequence originates from a woman aged 40 to 50 with glioma. Some clones in this sample may be carry-over from other donors' samples.

As DNA, the CDR3 is TGCGCCAGCAGCCCACTACTAGCGGGGGATAACAATGAGCAGTTCTTC. Protein sequence: CASSPLLAGDNNEQFF. The genes are TRBV5-1 and TRBJ2-1, with 11 bases lining up with TRBD2. J lost 5 bases, V lost 4 bases, and 8 bases had no gene match. The germline V gene encodes CDR1 SGHRS and CDR2 YFSETQ. CDR3 length: 16 residues.